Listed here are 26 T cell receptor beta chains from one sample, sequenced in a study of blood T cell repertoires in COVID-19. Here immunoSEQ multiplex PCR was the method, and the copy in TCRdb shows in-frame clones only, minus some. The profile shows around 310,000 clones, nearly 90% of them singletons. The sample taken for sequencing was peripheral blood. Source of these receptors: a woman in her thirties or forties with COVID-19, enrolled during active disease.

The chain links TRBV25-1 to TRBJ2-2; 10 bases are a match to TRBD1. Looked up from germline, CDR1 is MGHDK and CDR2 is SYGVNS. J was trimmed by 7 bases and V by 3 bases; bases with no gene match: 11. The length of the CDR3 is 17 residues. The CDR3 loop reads CASSDLDRGFRGGELFF. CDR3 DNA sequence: TGTGCCAGCAGTGATCTGGACAGGGGGTTCAGGGGCGGGGAGCTGTTTTTT.

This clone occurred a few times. Here the CDR3 reads CASSPWDLSLGSPLHF. CDR3 coding DNA: TGTGCCAGCAGCCCATGGGACTTATCCTTAGGTTCACCCCTCCACTTT. This chain connects TRBV14 to TRBJ1-6; the D gene is possibly TRBD1 (5 bases). CDR1 SGHDN and CDR2 FVKESK come from the germline V gene. Trimming removed 4 bases at V and 9 bases at J, with 19 bases between. This CDR3 is built from 16 residues.

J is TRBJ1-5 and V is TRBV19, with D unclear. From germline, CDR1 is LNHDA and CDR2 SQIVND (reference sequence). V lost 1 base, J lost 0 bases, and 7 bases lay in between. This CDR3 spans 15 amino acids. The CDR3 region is CASSIGGPSNQPQHF. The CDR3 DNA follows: TGTGCCAGTAGTATAGGAGGCCCTAGCAATCAGCCCCAGCATTTT. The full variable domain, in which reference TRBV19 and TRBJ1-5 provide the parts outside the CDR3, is DGGITQSPKYLFRKEGQNVTLSCEQNLNHDAMYWYRQDPGQGLRLIYYSQIVNDFQKGDIAEGYSVSREKKESFPLTVTSAQKNPTAFYLCASSIGGPSNQPQHFGDGTRLSIL.

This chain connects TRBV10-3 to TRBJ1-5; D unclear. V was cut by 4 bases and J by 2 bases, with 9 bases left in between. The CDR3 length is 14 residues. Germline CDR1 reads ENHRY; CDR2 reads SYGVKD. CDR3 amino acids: CAISGSRGNQPQHF. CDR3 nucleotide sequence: TGTGCCATCAGTGGGTCTCGCGGCAATCAGCCCCAGCATTTT.

The CDR3 protein is CASSQPSGQANYGYTF. Written as DNA, the CDR3 is TGCGCCAGCAGCCAACCATCGGGACAGGCTAACTATGGCTACACCTTC. The chain couples TRBV4-1 to TRBJ1-2; 8 bases are shared with TRBD1. Looked up from germline, CDR1 is MGHRA and CDR2 is YSYEKL. V was pared by 2 bases and J by 0 bases, with 5 bases of the junction left unmatched. The CDR3 spans 16 residues.

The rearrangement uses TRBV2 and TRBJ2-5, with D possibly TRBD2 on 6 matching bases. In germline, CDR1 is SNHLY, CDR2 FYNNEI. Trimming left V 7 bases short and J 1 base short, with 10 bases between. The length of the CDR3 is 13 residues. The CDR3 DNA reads TGTGCCAGCACTGGACTAACCCAAGAGACCCAGTACTTC. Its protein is CASTGLTQETQYF.

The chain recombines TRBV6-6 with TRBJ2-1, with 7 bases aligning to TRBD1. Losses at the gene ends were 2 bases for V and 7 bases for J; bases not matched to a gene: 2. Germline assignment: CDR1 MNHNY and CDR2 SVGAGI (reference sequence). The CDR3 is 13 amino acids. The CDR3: CASSYRQGNEQFF. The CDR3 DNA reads TGTGCCAGCAGTTACCGACAGGGAAATGAGCAGTTCTTC.

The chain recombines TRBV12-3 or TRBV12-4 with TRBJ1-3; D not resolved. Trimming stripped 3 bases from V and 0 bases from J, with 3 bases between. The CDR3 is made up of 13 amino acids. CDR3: CASSFRSGNTIYF. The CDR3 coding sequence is TGTGCCAGCAGTTTTCGCTCTGGAAACACCATATATTTT.

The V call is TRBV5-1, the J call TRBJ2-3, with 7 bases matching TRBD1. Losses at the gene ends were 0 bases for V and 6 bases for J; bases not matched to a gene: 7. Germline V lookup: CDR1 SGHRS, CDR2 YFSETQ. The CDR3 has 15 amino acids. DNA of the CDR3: TGCGCCAGCAGCTTGGTTGGGACAGCCAGTGATACGCAGTATTTT. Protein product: CASSLVGTASDTQYF.

The CDR3 is CASSLGTSVPREQYF. CDR3 nucleotides: TGTGCCAGCAGCTTGGGGACTAGCGTGCCTCGCGAGCAGTACTTC. V gene TRBV7-9 combines with J gene TRBJ2-7, with TRBD2 matching over 10 bases. From germline, CDR1 is SEHNR and CDR2 FQNEAQ (reference sequence). The CDR3 has 15 amino acids. The ends lost 3 bases at V and 6 bases at J; junction bases unmatched: 8.

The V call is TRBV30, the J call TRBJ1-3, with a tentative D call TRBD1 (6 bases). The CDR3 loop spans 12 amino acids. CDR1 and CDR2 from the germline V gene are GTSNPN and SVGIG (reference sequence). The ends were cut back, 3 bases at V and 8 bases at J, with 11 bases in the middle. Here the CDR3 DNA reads TGTGCCTGGAGCACACAGGGTTACACCATATATTTT. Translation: CAWSTQGYTIYF.

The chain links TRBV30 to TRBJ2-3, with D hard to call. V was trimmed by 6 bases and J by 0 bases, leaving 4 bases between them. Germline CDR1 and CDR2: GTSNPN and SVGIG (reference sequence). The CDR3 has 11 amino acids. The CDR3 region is CACKSTDTQYF. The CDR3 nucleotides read TGTGCCTGCAAAAGCACAGATACGCAGTATTTT. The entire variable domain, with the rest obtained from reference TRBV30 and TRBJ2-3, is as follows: SQTIHQWPATLVQPVGSPLSLECTVEGTSNPNLYWYRQAAGRGLQLLFYSVGIGQISSEVPQNLSASRPQDRQFILSSKKLLLSDSGFYLCACKSTDTQYFGPGTRLTVL.

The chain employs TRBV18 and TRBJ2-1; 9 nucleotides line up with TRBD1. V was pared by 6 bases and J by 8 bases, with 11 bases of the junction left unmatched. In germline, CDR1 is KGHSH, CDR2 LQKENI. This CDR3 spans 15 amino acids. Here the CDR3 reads CASSHGTGKGDEQFF. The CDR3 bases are TGTGCCAGCTCCCACGGGACAGGGAAGGGAGATGAGCAGTTCTTC. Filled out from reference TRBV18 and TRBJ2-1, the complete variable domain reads NAGVMQNPRHLVRRRGQEARLRCSPMKGHSHVYWYRQLPEEGLKFMVYLQKENIIDESGMPKERFSAEFPKEGPSILRIQQVVRGDSAAYFCASSHGTGKGDEQFFGPGTRLTVL.

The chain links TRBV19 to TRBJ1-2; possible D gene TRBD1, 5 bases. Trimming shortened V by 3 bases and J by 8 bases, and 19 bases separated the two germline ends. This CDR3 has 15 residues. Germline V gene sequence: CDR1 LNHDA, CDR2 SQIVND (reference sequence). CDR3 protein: CASSIWSGDQEGYTF. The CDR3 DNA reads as TGTGCCAGTAGTATTTGGTCGGGGGATCAGGAGGGCTACACCTTC. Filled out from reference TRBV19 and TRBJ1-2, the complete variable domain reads DGGITQSPKYLFRKEGQNVTLSCEQNLNHDAMYWYRQDPGQGLRLIYYSQIVNDFQKGDIAEGYSVSREKKESFPLTVTSAQKNPTAFYLCASSIWSGDQEGYTFGSGTRLTVV.

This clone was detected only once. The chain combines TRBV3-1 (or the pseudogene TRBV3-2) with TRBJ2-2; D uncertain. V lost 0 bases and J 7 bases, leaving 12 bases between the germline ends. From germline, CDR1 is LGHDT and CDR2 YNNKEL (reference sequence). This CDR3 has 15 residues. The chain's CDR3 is CASSQDKRLHGELFF. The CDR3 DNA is TGTGCCAGCAGCCAAGACAAGCGTCTCCACGGGGAGCTGTTTTTT.

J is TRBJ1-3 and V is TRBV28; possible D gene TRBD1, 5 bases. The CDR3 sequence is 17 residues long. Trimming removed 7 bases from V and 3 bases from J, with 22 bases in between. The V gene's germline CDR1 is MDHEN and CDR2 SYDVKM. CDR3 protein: CASTYGGGFFGGNTIYF. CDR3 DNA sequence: TGTGCCAGCACCTACGGGGGTGGCTTTTTTGGTGGAAACACCATATATTTT.

In DNA, the CDR3 is TGTGCCAGCAGCTTAACAGGGCCCGGGAGAGACAATGAGCAGTTCTTC. Its translation: CASSLTGPGRDNEQFF. The chain couples TRBV7-3 to TRBJ2-1, with D possibly being TRBD2 (6 bases). Per the germline V gene, CDR1 is SGHTA and CDR2 is FQGTGA. Trimming took off 0 bases at V and 5 bases at J, with 14 bases between the two ends. The CDR3 length is 16 residues.

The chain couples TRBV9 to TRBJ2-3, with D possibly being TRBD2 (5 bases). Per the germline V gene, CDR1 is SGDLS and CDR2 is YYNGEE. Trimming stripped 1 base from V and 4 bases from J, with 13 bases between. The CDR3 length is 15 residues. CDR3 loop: CASSVLSGFPDTQYF. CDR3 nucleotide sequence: TGTGCCAGCAGCGTACTAAGCGGATTCCCAGATACGCAGTATTTT.

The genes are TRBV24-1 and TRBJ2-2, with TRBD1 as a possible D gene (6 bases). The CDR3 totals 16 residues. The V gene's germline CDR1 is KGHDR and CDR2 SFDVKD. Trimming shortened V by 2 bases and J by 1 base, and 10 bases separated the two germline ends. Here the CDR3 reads CATSDSTGQNTGELFF. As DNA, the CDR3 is TGTGCCACCAGTGATTCGACAGGACAGAACACCGGGGAGCTGTTTTTT.

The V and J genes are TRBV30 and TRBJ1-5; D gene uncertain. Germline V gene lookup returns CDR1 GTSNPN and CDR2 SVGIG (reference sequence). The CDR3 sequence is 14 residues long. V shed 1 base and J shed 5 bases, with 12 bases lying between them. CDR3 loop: CAWSGSIIDQPQHF. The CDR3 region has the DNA TGTGCCTGGAGTGGGTCCATAATAGATCAGCCCCAGCATTTT.

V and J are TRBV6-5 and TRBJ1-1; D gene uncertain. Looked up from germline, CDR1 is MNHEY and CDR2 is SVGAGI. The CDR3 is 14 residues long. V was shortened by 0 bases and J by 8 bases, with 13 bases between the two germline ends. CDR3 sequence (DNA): TGTGCCAGCAGTTACTCGAGTTCCGGAGTGGAAGCTTTCTTT. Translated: CASSYSSSGVEAFF.

The CDR3: CASSVAGIPGTEAFF. The CDR3 DNA sequence: TGTGCCAGCAGCGTAGCCGGGATCCCAGGCACTGAAGCTTTCTTT. V is TRBV9 and J is TRBJ1-1; D is unresolved. V lost 0 bases, J lost 4 bases, and 13 bases lay in between. This CDR3 comprises 15 residues. CDR1 and CDR2 from the germline V gene are SGDLS and YYNGEE.

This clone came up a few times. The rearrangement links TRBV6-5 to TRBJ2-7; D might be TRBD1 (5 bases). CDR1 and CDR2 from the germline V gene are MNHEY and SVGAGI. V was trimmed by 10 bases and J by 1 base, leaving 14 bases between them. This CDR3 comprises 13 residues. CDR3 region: CATRFAGSYEQYF. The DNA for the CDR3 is TGTGCCACCCGTTTTGCAGGGTCCTACGAGCAGTACTTC.

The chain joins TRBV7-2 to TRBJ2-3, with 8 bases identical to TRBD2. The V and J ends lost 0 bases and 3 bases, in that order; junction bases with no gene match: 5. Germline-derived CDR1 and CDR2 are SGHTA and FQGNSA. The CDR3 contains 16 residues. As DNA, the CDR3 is TGTGCCAGCAGCTTAGCCGGGGGGGCGTCTACAGATACGCAGTATTTT. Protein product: CASSLAGGASTDTQYF.

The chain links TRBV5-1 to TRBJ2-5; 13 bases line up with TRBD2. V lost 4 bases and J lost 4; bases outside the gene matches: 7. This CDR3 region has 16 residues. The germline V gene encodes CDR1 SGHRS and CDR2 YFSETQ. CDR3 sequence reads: CASSPGLAGERETQYF. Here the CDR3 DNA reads TGCGCCAGCAGCCCTGGACTAGCGGGAGAAAGAGAGACCCAGTACTTC. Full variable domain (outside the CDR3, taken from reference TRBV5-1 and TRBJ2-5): KAGVTQTPRYLIKTRGQQVTLSCSPISGHRSVSWYQQTPGQGLQFLFEYFSETQRNKGNFPGRFSGRQFSNSRSEMNVSTLELGDSALYLCASSPGLAGERETQYFGPGTRLLVL.

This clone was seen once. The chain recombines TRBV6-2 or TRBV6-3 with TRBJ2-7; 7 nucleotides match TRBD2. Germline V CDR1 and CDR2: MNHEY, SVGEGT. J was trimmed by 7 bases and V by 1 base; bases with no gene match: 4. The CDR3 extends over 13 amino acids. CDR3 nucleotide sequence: TGTGCCAGCAGTTACTTATGGGGGGGGGAGCAGTACTTC. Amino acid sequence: CASSYLWGGEQYF.